The TCR beta chain under discussion was sequenced for a study of T cells in Graves' hyperthyroidism and ophthalmopathy. Study-level information: Initial diagnosis, before any treatment, was when peripheral blood was collected.

Diagnosis relied on clinical symptoms, serum thyroxine and TRAb, thyroid ultrasound and orbital computed tomography. As to this clonotype: What it binds is unknown.

The TCR beta CDR3 regions underwent amplification using RNA transcripts as the source. A first-round RT-PCR of the TCR CDR3 used the HTBI primer set. Each CDR3 protein is one row after TCRdb ran MiXCR on the multiplex PCR reads. The table includes 560,000 or so distinct CDR3 sequences, nearly 20% detected once. Overall study findings and caveats: Classification by a 13 V-J model distinguished ophthalmopathy from stable hyperthyroidism. In blood, most of the thyroid clonotypes expanded above 0.001 were also present.

The CDR3 is 15 residues long. Trimming took 6 bases from V and 5 from J, leaving 20 bases between them. CDR1 and CDR2 (germline): MNHNS, SASEGT. Material: blood. This sequence was found in a man aged 40-49 years with Graves' ophthalmopathy. The J gene is TRBJ2-7, the V gene TRBV6-1, with a tentative D call TRBD2 (6 bases). The CDR3 DNA follows: TGTGCCAGCAGGGGACTTAACCGGGCGGTCAACGAGCAGTACTTC. Amino acids: CASRGLNRAVNEQYF.